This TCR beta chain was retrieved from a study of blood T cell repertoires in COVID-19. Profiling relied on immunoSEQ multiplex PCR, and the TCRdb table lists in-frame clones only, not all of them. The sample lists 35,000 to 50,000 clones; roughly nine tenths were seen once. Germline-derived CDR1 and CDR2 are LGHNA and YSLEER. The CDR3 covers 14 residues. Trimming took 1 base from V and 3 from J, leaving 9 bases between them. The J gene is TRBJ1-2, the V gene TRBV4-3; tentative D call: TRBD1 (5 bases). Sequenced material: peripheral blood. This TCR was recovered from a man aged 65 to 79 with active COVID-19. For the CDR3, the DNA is TGCGCCAGCAGCCAAGTGCCAGGGTACTATGGCTACACCTTC. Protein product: CASSQVPGYYGYTF.